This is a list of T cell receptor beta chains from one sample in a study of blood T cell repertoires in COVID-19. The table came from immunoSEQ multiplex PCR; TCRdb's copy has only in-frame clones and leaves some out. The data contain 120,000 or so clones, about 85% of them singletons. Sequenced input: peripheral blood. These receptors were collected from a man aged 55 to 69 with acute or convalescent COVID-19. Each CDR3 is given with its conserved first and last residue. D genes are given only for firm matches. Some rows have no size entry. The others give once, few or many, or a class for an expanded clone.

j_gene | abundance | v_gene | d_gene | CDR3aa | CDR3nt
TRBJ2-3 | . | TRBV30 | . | CAWRSGDTQYF | TGTGCCTGGAGGTCCGGGGATACGCAGTATTTT
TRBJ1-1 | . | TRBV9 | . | CASSLSGVNTEAFF | TGTGCCAGCAGCCTTAGCGGGGTGAACACTGAAGCTTTCTTT
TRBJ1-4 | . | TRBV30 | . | CAWSADRGEKLFF | TGTGCCTGGAGTGCCGACCGGGGTGAAAAACTGTTTTTT
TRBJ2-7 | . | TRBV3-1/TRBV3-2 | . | CASSPPGGEQYF | TGTGCCAGCAGCCCGCCCGGGGGTGAGCAGTACTTC
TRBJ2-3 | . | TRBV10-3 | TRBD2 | CAISGAIAGGGTDTQYF | TGTGCCATCAGTGGGGCGATAGCGGGAGGTGGCACAGATACGCAGTATTTT
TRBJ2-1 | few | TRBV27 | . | CASSLLYGGNNEQFF | TGTGCCAGCAGTTTATTGTACGGGGGAAACAATGAGCAGTTCTTC
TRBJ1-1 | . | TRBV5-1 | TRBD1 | CASSSGQGRYLNTEAFF | TGCGCCAGCAGCTCGGGACAGGGCAGGTATCTGAACACTGAAGCTTTCTTT
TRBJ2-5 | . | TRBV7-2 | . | CASSPRANRETQYF | TGTGCCAGCAGCCCCCGAGCAAACCGGGAGACCCAGTACTTC
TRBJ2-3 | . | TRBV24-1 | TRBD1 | CATSDRTGRDTQYF | TGTGCCACCAGTGACCGGACAGGAAGGGATACGCAGTATTTT
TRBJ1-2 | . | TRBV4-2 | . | CASSQGERGGYGYTF | TGTGCCAGCAGCCAAGGCGAAAGGGGAGGCTATGGCTACACCTTC
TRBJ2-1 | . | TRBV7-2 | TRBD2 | CASSLRWTSGTDEQFF | TGTGCCAGCAGCTTACGTTGGACTAGCGGGACCGATGAGCAGTTCTTC
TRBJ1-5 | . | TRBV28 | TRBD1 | CASTGQGASNQPQHF | TGTGCCAGCACAGGACAGGGGGCGAGCAATCAGCCCCAGCATTTT
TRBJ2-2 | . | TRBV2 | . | CASRTHSNTGELFF | TGTGCCAGCAGGACACACTCCAACACCGGGGAGCTGTTTTTT
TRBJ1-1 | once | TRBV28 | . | CAIGGPTEAFF | TGTGCCATCGGGGGGCCCACTGAAGCTTTCTTT
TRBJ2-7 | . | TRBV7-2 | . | CASSAPRTGSHEQYF | TGTGCCAGCAGCGCCCCAAGAACAGGGAGCCACGAGCAGTACTTC
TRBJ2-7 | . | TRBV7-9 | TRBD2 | CASSFVAGGPAEQYF | TGTGCCAGCAGCTTCGTAGCGGGAGGGCCGGCCGAGCAGTACTTC
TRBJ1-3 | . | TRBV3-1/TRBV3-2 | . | CASSQRGYSGNTIYF | TGTGCCAGCAGCCAGAGGGGGTACTCTGGAAACACCATATATTTT
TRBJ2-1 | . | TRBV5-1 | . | CASSVEGSAYNEQFF | TGCGCCAGCTCGGTTGAGGGCTCTGCCTACAATGAGCAGTTCTTC
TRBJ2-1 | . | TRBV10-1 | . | CASSESKRNEQFF | TGCGCCAGCAGTGAGTCGAAGCGCAATGAGCAGTTCTTC
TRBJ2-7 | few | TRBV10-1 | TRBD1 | CASSGQAGYEQYF | TGCGCCAGCTCTGGACAGGCTGGGTACGAGCAGTACTTC
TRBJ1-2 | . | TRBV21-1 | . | CASSKVRLRGQSYGYTF | TGTGCCAGCAGCAAAGTAAGGCTAAGGGGACAGAGCTATGGCTACACCTTC
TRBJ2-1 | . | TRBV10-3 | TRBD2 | CAIRPGGRAYNEQFF | TGTGCCATCAGGCCCGGCGGGAGGGCCTACAATGAGCAGTTCTTC
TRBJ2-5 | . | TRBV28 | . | CASSFNQGRKGTQYF | TGTGCCAGCAGTTTTAACCAGGGGCGAAAAGGGACCCAGTACTTC
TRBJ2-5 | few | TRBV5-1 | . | CASSHGLGGTQYF | TGCGCCAGCAGCCACGGATTGGGGGGGACCCAGTACTTC
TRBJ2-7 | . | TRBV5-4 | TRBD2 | CASSPGGYRTSYEQYF | TGTGCCAGCAGCCCCGGGGGGTACAGGACATCCTACGAGCAGTACTTC
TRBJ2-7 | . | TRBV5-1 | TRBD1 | CASSWGTAYEQYF | TGCGCCAGCAGCTGGGGGACAGCCTACGAGCAGTACTTC
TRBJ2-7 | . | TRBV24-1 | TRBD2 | CATRGTSDEQYF | TGTGCCACCAGGGGCACTAGCGACGAGCAGTACTTC